The 11 T cell receptor beta chains reported below all come from one sample, sequenced in a study of vaccination and CD4 T cells after COVID-19. CD4+ T cells that had been cultured provided DNA sequenced with the Oncomine TCR Beta short-read assay. MiXCR, applied by TCRdb to the PCR reads, yields one record per CDR3 protein. The sample yields approximately 8,100 distinct CDR3 sequences, 64% seen once. The treatment here: roughly ten-day PBMC culture with coronavirus spike peptide pools or control peptides (ViraFEST assay). These receptors' targets are unknown. What was sequenced was CD4+ T cells from blood, cultured in vitro. Receptor source: a human donor who had recovered from COVID-19.

The chain combines TRBV6-1 with TRBJ2-2; 8 nucleotides match TRBD1. The V segment lost 7 bases and the J segment 3 bases; nucleotides outside the gene matches: 4. The CDR3 has 14 residues. The V gene's germline CDR1 is MNHNS and CDR2 SASEGT. The CDR3 reads CASTLTGDTGELFF. Written as DNA, the CDR3 is TGTGCCAGCACTTTGACAGGGGACACCGGGGAGCTGTTTTTT.

This chain connects TRBV30 to TRBJ2-7; D might be TRBD1 (5 bases). CDR3 length: 12 amino acids. Germline V gene sequence: CDR1 GTSNPN, CDR2 SVGIG (reference sequence). The V and J ends lost 4 bases and 3 bases respectively, with 10 bases between them. The CDR3 region is CAWKPDSYEQYF. DNA for the CDR3: TGTGCCTGGAAACCAGACAGCTACGAGCAGTACTTC.

This chain joins TRBV6-2 or TRBV6-3 and TRBJ1-1; D perhaps matches TRBD1 (6 bases). Trimming cost V 4 bases and J 0 bases, with 9 bases left between them. CDR3 size: 14 residues. Germline loops: CDR1 MNHEY, CDR2 SVGEGT. CDR3: CASSFGTLNTEAFF. The DNA for the CDR3 is TGTGCCAGCAGTTTCGGGACATTGAACACTGAAGCTTTCTTT.

About this clonotype itself: The germline gene is not matched at one end of the junction; a read error may be the cause. The gene calls are TRBV7-7 and TRBJ2-5; 10 positions agree with TRBD2. CDR1 and CDR2 from the germline V gene are SSHAT and FNYEAQ (reference sequence). The CDR3 spans 16 residues. The CDR3 bases are TGTGCTAGCAGCTTAGCTTCAGCGGGGGGGCGAGAGACCCAGTACTTC. It specifies CASSLASAGGRETQYF.

V gene TRBV9 combines with J gene TRBJ2-5, with 8 bases matching TRBD1. The V and J ends lost 0 bases and 5 bases, in that order; junction bases with no gene match: 6. Looked up from germline, CDR1 is SGDLS and CDR2 is YYNGEE. The CDR3 is 15 amino acids. CDR3 nucleotides: TGTGCCAGCAGCGTAGGGACAGGGTTGGTTGAGACCCAGTACTTC. The encoded protein is CASSVGTGLVETQYF. Full variable domain (missing parts from reference TRBV9 and TRBJ2-5): DSGVTQTPKHLITATGQRVTLRCSPRSGDLSVYWYQQSLDQGLQFLIQYYNGEERAKGNILERFSAQQFPDLHSELNLSSLELGDSALYFCASSVGTGLVETQYFGPGTRLLVL.

CDR3 protein: CASSPGGLGGYTF. CDR3 DNA: TGTGCCAGCAGCCCGGGCGGGCTGGGGGGCTACACCTTC. The chain uses TRBV7-6 and TRBJ1-2, with unresolved D. This CDR3 has 13 amino acids. Germline-derived CDR1 and CDR2 are SGHVS and FNYEAQ. Between the trimmed V and J ends, which lost 5 bases and 8 bases, there was a span of 15 bases. Full variable domain (missing parts from reference TRBV7-6 and TRBJ1-2): GAGVSQSPRYKVTKRGQDVALRCDPISGHVSLYWYRQALGQGPEFLTYFNYEAQQDKSGLPNDRFSAERPEGSISTLTIQRTEQRDSAMYRCASSPGGLGGYTFGSGTRLTVV.

The rearrangement joins TRBV20-1 to TRBJ1-3; a weak D match, TRBD1 (5 bases). The CDR3 is 11 amino acids. V was cut by 3 bases and J by 14 bases, with 14 bases left in between. The V gene's germline CDR1 is DFQATT and CDR2 SNEGSKA (reference sequence). In DNA, the CDR3 is TGCAGTGCTAGTGACAGTGGAGGCGTATATTTT. It encodes CSASDSGGVYF.

The chain recombines TRBV12-3 or TRBV12-4 with TRBJ2-7; no reliable D call. V lost 3 bases to trimming and J lost 7 bases, with 10 bases between them. This CDR3 is built from 12 residues. The CDR3 reads CASSFYLEEQYF. The CDR3 nucleotides are TGTGCCAGCAGTTTCTACTTGGAAGAGCAGTACTTC.

V gene TRBV6-1 combines with J gene TRBJ2-7, with D unclear. CDR3 length: 11 residues. Trimming removed 6 bases at V and 2 bases at J, with 5 bases between. From germline, CDR1 is MNHNS and CDR2 SASEGT. The CDR3 is CASRAAYEQYF. CDR3 DNA sequence: TGTGCCAGCAGGGCCGCCTACGAGCAGTACTTC.

V gene TRBV14 combines with J gene TRBJ2-1, with D possibly matching TRBD1 (6 bases). V lost 4 bases to trimming and J lost 8 bases, with 18 bases between them. The CDR3 has 15 residues. The germline CDR1 and CDR2 sequences are SGHDN and FVKESK. The CDR3 spells CASSLQGMGVDEQFF. As DNA, the CDR3 is TGTGCCAGCAGCCTCCAGGGGATGGGGGTTGATGAGCAGTTCTTC.

The V and J genes are TRBV7-2 and TRBJ1-1; D is undetermined. Germline V gene data show CDR1 as SGHTA and CDR2 as FQGNSA. This CDR3 spans 13 amino acids. V was clipped by 2 bases and J by 1 base, with 5 bases between them. This chain's CDR3 is CASSLYSNTEAFF. In nucleotides, the CDR3 is TGTGCCAGCAGCTTATATTCGAACACTGAAGCTTTCTTT.